One sample yielded the 25 T cell receptor beta chains listed below, sequenced in a study of T cell repertoires in cytomegalovirus infection (dated by TCRdb to 2018 to 2020). TCRdb names Illumina HiSeq 1500 as the instrument used. TCRdb ran its own pipeline on the public reads, namely fastp trimming at Q25 and MiXCR clone calling, and kept in-frame beta chains. Every entry covers one CDR3 protein and lists the most common genes and DNA from its rows. This sample lists some 400,000 distinct CDR3 sequences; 30% to 40% were detected once. The ten most abundant clones make up around 15% of the sample. What was sequenced was PBMCs. The receptors come from a human donor in good health (CMV status not recorded). Some clones in this sample may be carry-over from other donors' samples.

This clonotype was counted a few times. This may stem from a read error, because a much larger clone lies one nucleotide away. The J gene is TRBJ1-5, the V gene TRBV27; D is undetermined. Germline V lookup: CDR1 MNHEY, CDR2 SMNVEV (reference sequence). Trimming took 2 bases from V and 1 from J, leaving 3 bases between them. The CDR3 contains 13 residues. The CDR3 DNA reads as TGTGCCAGCAGTTTAATGAGCAATCAGCCCCAGCATTTT. Translating it yields CASSLMSNQPQHF.

J is TRBJ1-2 and V is TRBV19; 9 bases map to TRBD1. The CDR3 runs 14 residues. V lost 5 bases to trimming and J lost 8 bases; unmatched junction nucleotides: 9. CDR1 LNHDA and CDR2 SQIVND come from the germline V gene (reference sequence). The DNA for the CDR3 is TGTGCCAGTAGTGACACAGGGGGCGATGACGGCTACACCTTC. The encoded protein is CASSDTGGDDGYTF.

The CDR3 sequence: CASSPPPRGSPNEKLFF. In DNA, the CDR3 is TGTGCCAGCAGCCCGCCCCCCCGGGGGTCTCCTAATGAAAAACTGTTTTTT. This rearrangement joins TRBV7-8 to TRBJ1-4; D perhaps matches TRBD1 (5 bases). The CDR3 is 17 amino acids. V was cut by 5 bases and J by 3 bases, with 19 bases left in between. In germline, CDR1 is SGHVS, CDR2 FQNEAQ.

The V gene is TRBV29-1, the J gene TRBJ1-1, with D hard to call. V was clipped by 3 bases and J by 1 base, with 6 bases between them. CDR1 and CDR2 (germline): SQVTM, ANQGSEA. The CDR3 consists of 12 residues. Here the CDR3 reads CSVEMGNTEAFF. The DNA for the CDR3 is TGCAGCGTTGAGATGGGGAACACTGAAGCTTTCTTT.

This clonotype was counted many times. J is TRBJ2-3 and V is TRBV7-2, with D possibly TRBD2 on 6 matching bases. The V gene's germline CDR1 is SGHTA and CDR2 FQGNSA. The ends were cut back, 5 bases at V and 6 bases at J, with 24 bases in the middle. The CDR3 is made up of 17 amino acids. This chain's CDR3 is CASSPPSGLTWDDTQYF. As DNA, the CDR3 is TGTGCCAGCAGCCCGCCCTCGGGACTTACCTGGGACGATACGCAGTATTTT.

As regards this clonotype: A much more abundant neighbour one base away suggests this may be a read error. The rearrangement links TRBV7-3 to TRBJ2-5; no clear D. This CDR3 region has 13 residues. Germline V gene sequence: CDR1 SGHTA, CDR2 FQGTGA. The V gene lost 8 bases and the J gene lost 7 bases, with 17 bases spanning the gap. The CDR3 sequence: CASGHGTSGTQYF. CDR3 bases: TGTGCCAGCGGCCATGGAACCTCGGGGACCCAGTACTTC.

Concerning this clonotype itself: A much more abundant neighbour one base away suggests this may be a read error. The CDR3, as DNA: TGTGCCAGCAGGCCACTAGCGGGGTACTACAATGAGCAGTTATTC. Its protein is CASRPLAGYYNEQLF. V usage is TRBV7-4 and J usage is TRBJ2-1; 10 bases line up with TRBD2. The CDR3 has 15 amino acids. Germline V gives CDR1 SGHVT, CDR2 SQSDAQ.

Notes on this clonotype: Relative to the germline gene, one junction end is altered; a read error may explain this. The chain employs TRBV7-6 and TRBJ2-7; TRBD1 aligns across 8 bases. The CDR3 is 15 amino acids. Looked up from germline, CDR1 is SGHVS and CDR2 is FNYEAQ. The CDR3: CASSLVDQGAYAQYF. The DNA for the CDR3 is TGTGCCAGCAGCTTAGTCGACCAGGGGGCGTACGCGCAGTACTTC.

This clonotype was recorded a few times. The V call is TRBV6-1, the J call TRBJ2-7, with TRBD2 matching 10 bases. The trim removed 7 bases at V and 12 bases at J, leaving 15 bases unmatched. CDR3 length: 14 residues. Germline-derived CDR1 and CDR2 are MNHNS and SASEGT. This CDR3 is CASTLTSGRFLAYF. As DNA, the CDR3 is TGTGCCAGCACCTTGACTAGCGGGCGGTTCCTAGCGTACTTC.

In this sample, this clonotype turned up a few times. In nucleotides, the CDR3 is TGTGCCAGCACGGCCTATCAGCCCCAGCATTTT. Amino acids: CASTAYQPQHF. This chain connects TRBV27 to TRBJ1-5; D uncertain. Trimming pared 7 bases from V and 5 bases from J, leaving 6 bases between. CDR1 and CDR2 (germline): MNHEY, SMNVEV (reference sequence). The CDR3 runs to 11 residues.

This chain uses TRBV7-4 with TRBJ1-1, with D uncertain. Germline V lookup: CDR1 SGHVT, CDR2 SQSDAQ. CDR3 length: 15 residues. Trimming removed 5 bases at V and 0 bases at J, with 13 bases between. Here the CDR3 reads CASSQFSGVNTEAFF. In nucleotides, the CDR3 is TGTGCCAGCAGCCAGTTCTCCGGGGTGAACACTGAAGCTTTCTTT.

The rearrangement joins TRBV20-1 to TRBJ2-3, with 7 positions matching TRBD2. After removal of 1 base from V and 4 bases from J, the junction contained 11 bases not matched to a gene. The germline CDR1 and CDR2 sequences are DFQATT and SNEGSKA (reference sequence). The CDR3 spans 16 residues. The CDR3, as DNA: TGCAGTGCTAGAGCATTTGGGGCGGGGGTGTCAGATACGCAGTATTTT. Its protein product is CSARAFGAGVSDTQYF.

This clonotype was seen only a few times. The V call is TRBV27, the J call TRBJ2-2; D is unresolved. Germline CDR1 MNHEY, CDR2 SMNVEV (reference sequence). Trimming shortened V by 7 bases and J by 4 bases, and 16 bases separated the two germline ends. The CDR3 length is 15 residues. For the CDR3, the DNA is TGTGCCAGCAAACCGGGTTATAAGGGCACCGGGGAGCTGTTTTTT. It encodes CASKPGYKGTGELFF.

J is TRBJ2-1 and V is TRBV24-1; the D gene could be TRBD1 or TRBD2 (7 bases each). Deletions cut 7 bases from V and 7 bases from J, with 13 bases between. In germline, CDR1 is KGHDR, CDR2 SFDVKD. CDR3 length equals 13 residues. CDR3 DNA sequence: TGTGCCACCAGCGACAGGGAGGGGAATGAGCAGTTCTTC. Its translation is CATSDREGNEQFF.

J is TRBJ2-7 and V is TRBV29-1; 7 bases match TRBD1. After removal of 7 bases from V and 3 bases from J, the junction contained 6 bases not matched to a gene. Germline V gene sequence: CDR1 SQVTM, CDR2 ANQGSEA. This CDR3 has 12 amino acids. This CDR3 is CSGSQGNYEQYF. The CDR3 region has the DNA TGCAGCGGATCACAGGGGAACTACGAGCAGTACTTC.

This clonotype was seen a handful of times. The J gene is TRBJ2-4, the V gene TRBV19; no clear D. From germline, CDR1 is LNHDA and CDR2 SQIVND (reference sequence). The V end lost 5 bases, the J end lost 9 bases, and 14 bases lay between the germline ends. The CDR3 is 13 amino acids. CDR3 sequence reads: CASSSSAVAIQYF. Here the CDR3 DNA reads TGTGCCAGTAGTTCTTCGGCGGTCGCCATTCAGTACTTC.

This clonotype was counted many times. This chain uses TRBV12-3 or TRBV12-4 with TRBJ1-1; tentatively, D is TRBD1 (6 bases). V lost 6 bases to trimming and J lost 2 bases, with 13 bases between them. This CDR3 region has 14 residues. CDR3 DNA sequence: TGTGCCAGCAGACAGACAGGAGATAACACTGAAGCTTTCTTT. This gives the protein CASRQTGDNTEAFF.

The rearrangement uses TRBV6-1 and TRBJ1-2, with D perhaps TRBD1 (5 bases). The germline V gene encodes CDR1 MNHNS and CDR2 SASEGT. The V and J ends lost 3 bases and 8 bases respectively, with 10 bases between them. The CDR3 consists of 12 residues. The CDR3, as DNA: TGTGCCAGCAGTGACAGGGTTAACGGCTACACCTTC. Its protein is CASSDRVNGYTF.

This sequence joins TRBV27 and TRBJ1-1; D gene ambiguous. The CDR3 is made up of 17 amino acids. Per germline, CDR1 MNHEY and CDR2 SMNVEV (reference sequence). V was cut by 3 bases and J by 0 bases, with 17 bases left in between. The CDR3 spells CASSFSVRDILNTEAFF. CDR3 sequence (DNA): TGTGCCAGCAGTTTCTCAGTGCGGGATATCCTGAACACTGAAGCTTTCTTT.

This clonotype was detected ten times or more. The V gene is TRBV7-2, the J gene TRBJ2-7; D not certain. The V end was cut by 4 bases, the J end by 6 bases, with 10 bases between. Germline V CDR1 and CDR2: SGHTA, FQGNSA. The CDR3 extends over 12 amino acids. The CDR3 loop is CASSSARREQYF. Here the CDR3 DNA reads TGTGCCAGCAGCTCCGCCCGTCGCGAGCAGTACTTC.

This clonotype was seen only once. One end of the junction does not line up with germline, which may come from a read error. The chain has TRBV12-3 or TRBV12-4 and TRBJ1-5; 9 bases align to TRBD1. CDR3 length: 15 residues. CDR3 protein: CDSSRTGDGNQPQHF. The CDR3 DNA reads TGTGACAGCAGCCGGACAGGGGATGGCAATCAGCCCCAGCATTTT.

This clonotype was seen a handful of times. The V call is TRBV11-2, the J call TRBJ1-2; 8 positions match TRBD1. Germline values: CDR1 SGHAT, CDR2 FQNNGV. Losses at the gene ends were 0 bases for V and 13 bases for J; bases not matched to a gene: 10. CDR3 length equals 14 residues. CDR3 nucleotide sequence: TGTGCCAGCAGCTTAGACAGGGGGCTAATGGTTTTCACCTTC. Translated, it gives CASSLDRGLMVFTF. Using reference TRBV11-2 and TRBJ1-2 for the parts outside the CDR3, the full variable domain is EAGVAQSPRYKIIEKRQSVAFWCNPISGHATLYWYQQILGQGPKLLIQFQNNGVVDDSQLPKDRFSAERLKGVDSTLKIQPAKLEDSAVYLCASSLDRGLMVFTFGSGTRLTVV.

Comment on this clonotype: This may arise from a read error, as a much more abundant clone is one base away. The chain recombines TRBV20-1 with TRBJ2-4, with D perhaps matching TRBD1 or TRBD2 (5 bases each). The CDR3 length is 14 residues. Germline values: CDR1 DFQATT, CDR2 SNEGSKA (reference sequence). V dropped 8 bases and J dropped 1 base, with 15 bases sitting between them. CDR3 amino acids: CSSRIEGAKNIQYF. The CDR3 DNA is TGCAGTTCCCGGATCGAGGGGGCCAAAAACATTCAGTACTTC.

The rearrangement uses TRBV12-3 or TRBV12-4 and TRBJ2-1; 10 bases are a match to TRBD2. V lost 1 base, J lost 3 bases, and 0 bases stayed unmatched. CDR3 length equals 15 residues. The CDR3 region has the DNA TGTGCCAGCAGTTTAGAGCGGGGGGGCTACAATGAGCAGTTCTTC. Its protein product is CASSLERGGYNEQFF.

This chain uses TRBV3-1 with TRBJ1-4; D gene uncertain. V lost 2 bases to trimming and J lost 10 bases, with 11 bases between them. Germline CDR1 reads LGHDT; CDR2 reads YNNKEL (reference sequence). The CDR3 runs to 13 residues. The DNA of the CDR3 is TGTGCCAGCAGCCAAAGTTCTAACCTAAAACTGTTTTTT. Its translation: CASSQSSNLKLFF.